What follows are 16 T cell receptor beta chains derived from one specimen sequenced in a study of response to subunit inactivated influenza vaccine. Via MiXCR, TCRdb re-called the RT-PCR reads, giving one row per CDR3 protein. In the table there are hundreds of thousands of distinct CDR3 sequences, roughly 20% of which are singletons. The sequenced sample was PBMCs from blood, obtained roughly 5 days after vaccination. Receptor source: a man in his fifties or sixties who received an inactivated influenza vaccine.

The chain links TRBV18 to TRBJ1-5; TRBD1 might be the D (5 bases). CDR3 length: 15 amino acids. V lost 3 bases and J lost 8, with 17 bases in between. Germline V gene sequence: CDR1 KGHSH, CDR2 LQKENI. The CDR3 DNA follows: TGTGCCAGCTCACCTGGAGGGCCAGGGATGGAGCCCCAGCATTTT. Translation gives CASSPGGPGMEPQHF.

The table lists this clonotype with a few counts. The CDR3 reads CSASDGVGNQPQHF. CDR3 nucleotide sequence: TGCAGTGCTTCAGACGGTGTTGGGAATCAGCCCCAGCATTTT. This chain connects TRBV20-1 to TRBJ1-5, with D hard to call. V lost 5 bases and J lost 4, with 15 bases in between. The V gene's germline CDR1 is DFQATT and CDR2 SNEGSKA (reference sequence). The CDR3 spans 14 residues.

This clonotype has ten or more counts. J is TRBJ2-1 and V is TRBV28; weak D call: TRBD1 (6 bases). The CDR3 spans 15 residues. The germline V and J ends were trimmed by 2 bases and 10 bases, with 18 bases remaining between them. Looked up from germline, CDR1 is MDHEN and CDR2 is SYDVKM. Written as DNA, the CDR3 is TGTGCCAGCAGTTTAAGTCTCACAGGGTTTCGCGAGCAGTTCTTC. It specifies CASSLSLTGFREQFF.

This rearrangement joins TRBV6-5 to TRBJ2-1; TRBD2 matches 7 bases. J lost 9 bases, V lost 0 bases, and 8 bases had no gene match. The CDR3 runs to 15 residues. Germline CDR1 MNHEY, CDR2 SVGAGI. For the CDR3, the DNA is TGTGCCAGCAGTTACTCGGGGGAGGGGCGGTCTGAGCAGTTCTTC. Translated: CASSYSGEGRSEQFF.

This clonotype came up a few times. The rearrangement joins TRBV6-2 or TRBV6-3 to TRBJ2-7; D is perhaps TRBD2 (6 bases). This CDR3 spans 15 amino acids. V dropped 2 bases and J dropped 0 bases, with 11 bases sitting between them. Germline V lookup: CDR1 MNHEY, CDR2 SVGEGT. CDR3 region: CASSYPGLNSYEQYF. The CDR3 DNA sequence: TGTGCCAGCAGTTACCCCGGACTAAACTCCTACGAGCAGTACTTC.

CDR3 coding DNA: TGTGCCACCAGCAGAGATCCGGTCTACAATGAGCAGTTCTTC. It is translated as CATSRDPVYNEQFF. V is TRBV15 and J is TRBJ2-1; D not certain. Between the trimmed V and J ends, which lost 0 bases and 3 bases, there was a span of 6 bases. In germline, CDR1 is LNHNV, CDR2 YYDKDF (reference sequence). This CDR3 is 14 amino acids long.

The CDR3 DNA reads as TGTGCCAGCAGGGGACTAGCGGGAGAGGCAGATACGCAGTATTTT. Encoded protein: CASRGLAGEADTQYF. The chain links TRBV3-1 to TRBJ2-3, with 14 nucleotides matching TRBD2. Germline V gene data show CDR1 as LGHDT and CDR2 as YNNKEL (reference sequence). The length of the CDR3 is 15 residues. The trim removed 6 bases at V and 4 bases at J, leaving 3 bases unmatched.

The J gene is TRBJ1-1, the V gene TRBV12-3 or TRBV12-4, with D perhaps TRBD1 (5 bases). The CDR3 is 14 amino acids. Trimming left V 6 bases short and J 0 bases short, with 11 bases between. CDR3: CASSPDRLNTEAFF. Here the CDR3 DNA reads TGTGCCAGCAGCCCTGACAGACTGAACACTGAAGCTTTCTTT.

The rearrangement uses TRBV4-3 and TRBJ2-2; the D is unclear. The germline V gene encodes CDR1 LGHNA and CDR2 YSLEER. The CDR3 totals 14 residues. V lost 2 bases, J lost 1 base, and 5 bases lay in between. The CDR3 nucleotides read TGCGCCAGCAGCCAAATGGAGAACACCGGGGAGCTGTTTTTT. This sequence encodes CASSQMENTGELFF.

This clonotype was recorded at least ten times. The J gene is TRBJ2-2, the V gene TRBV4-3; TRBD2 aligns across 8 bases. The germline gives CDR1 LGHNA, CDR2 YSLEER. The CDR3 sequence is 14 residues long. Trimming removed 5 bases from V and 6 bases from J; junction bases left unmatched: 5. The CDR3 DNA sequence: TGCGCCAGCAGCAACGGGGGGGCCGCCGGGGAGCTGTTTTTT. Translation: CASSNGGAAGELFF.

The V call is TRBV7-9, the J call TRBJ1-1, with D possibly being TRBD1 (6 bases). CDR3 length: 16 residues. Germline-derived CDR1 and CDR2 are SEHNR and FQNEAQ (reference sequence). Trimming took off 3 bases at V and 5 bases at J, with 19 bases between the two ends. Here the CDR3 reads CASSFPDRGASTEAFF. The CDR3 DNA reads as TGTGCCAGCAGCTTCCCTGATAGGGGGGCAAGTACTGAAGCTTTCTTT.

This clonotype came up a few times. This chain connects TRBV5-1 to TRBJ2-1; unclear D gene. V lost 0 bases to trimming and J lost 1 base, with 8 bases between them. The CDR3 runs to 15 residues. In germline, CDR1 is SGHRS, CDR2 YFSETQ. As DNA, the CDR3 is TGCGCCAGCAGCTTGGCTGCTAAATCCTACAATGAGCAGTTCTTC. Protein product: CASSLAAKSYNEQFF.

There are a few counts of this clonotype. The rearrangement uses TRBV5-6 and TRBJ2-1; TRBD1 matches at 7 bases. J gave up 2 bases and V 0 bases, and 5 bases lay outside the gene matches. CDR1 and CDR2 (germline): SGHDT, YYEEEE. This CDR3 is built from 16 residues. Here the CDR3 reads CASSLDAGGTYNEQFF. CDR3 DNA sequence: TGTGCCAGCAGCTTGGACGCAGGGGGTACCTACAATGAGCAGTTCTTC.

This clonotype has just a few counts. This chain uses TRBV10-3 with TRBJ2-1; 7 positions agree with TRBD2. The ends lost 7 bases at V and 0 bases at J; junction bases unmatched: 3. The germline gives CDR1 ENHRY, CDR2 SYGVKD. The CDR3 spans 14 residues. As DNA, the CDR3 is TGTGCCATCATGGGCGGGAGCTCCTACAATGAGCAGTTCTTC. Protein product: CAIMGGSSYNEQFF.

This clonotype was recorded many times. The CDR3 DNA reads as TGCAGCGTGAGGACAGGGACGGTTAATTCACCCCTCCACTTT. It is translated as CSVRTGTVNSPLHF. The rearrangement joins TRBV29-1 to TRBJ1-6, with 8 bases fitting TRBD1. The CDR3 length is 14 residues. CDR1 SQVTM and CDR2 ANQGSEA come from the germline V gene. Unmatched junction bases numbered 7, after V lost 6 bases and J lost 6 bases.

This clonotype showed up just a few times. This chain links TRBV6-1 with TRBJ2-2; TRBD1 agrees at 7 bases. The length of the CDR3 is 14 residues. From germline, CDR1 is MNHNS and CDR2 SASEGT. The J segment lost 3 bases and the V segment lost 8 bases, leaving 6 bases of the junction unmatched. Here the CDR3 DNA reads TGTGCCAGCTCTCAGGGGGTTTACACCGGGGAGCTGTTTTTT. This translates into CASSQGVYTGELFF.